Listed below are T cell receptor beta chains from one sample, sequenced in a study of human T cells and chemical hapten exposure. One entry per CDR3 protein, called by TCRdb with MiXCR from the RACE reads. The table shows roughly 38,000 distinct CDR3 sequences, with 7.5% to 8% occurring only once. The starting material was whole blood, obtained in connection with sensitization to the hapten diphenylcyclopropenone (DPC). Receptors originate from a woman aged 45 to 65 with alopecia areata. Some clones in this sample may be carry-over from other donors' samples. CDR3s include the opening cysteine and the closing phenylalanine or tryptophan. Each record gives: clone size, D gene, V gene, J gene, CDR3 protein, CDR3 DNA. A D gene is named only where the DNA matches it firmly. Expanded clones get a size class; other rows say once, few or many, or leave the size out.

few	-	TRBV18	TRBJ2-7	CASSPRGINGPYEQYF	TGTGCCAGCTCACCGAGGGGGATTAACGGGCCCTACGAGCAGTACTTC
many	-	TRBV27	TRBJ2-7	CASSPRLSSSYEQYF	TGTGCCAGCAGTCCCCGACTATCTAGCTCCTACGAGCAGTACTTC
many	-	TRBV7-3	TRBJ1-1	CASSLTGGRDAFF	TGTGCCAGCAGCTTAACAGGGGGACGGGATGCTTTCTTT
few	TRBD2	TRBV29-1	TRBJ2-4	CSALGLAGAKNIQYF	TGCAGCGCCCTAGGACTAGCGGGAGCCAAAAACATTCAGTACTTC
many	-	TRBV18	TRBJ1-1	CASSIQGGDTEAFF	TGTGCCAGCTCAATACAGGGAGGCGACACTGAAGCTTTCTTT
-	-	TRBV7-2	TRBJ1-3	CASSFTGPGNTIYF	TGTGCCAGCAGTTTTACAGGGCCCGGAAACACCATATATTTT
few	TRBD1	TRBV30	TRBJ1-5	CAWNRGSNQPQHF	TGTGCCTGGAACAGGGGGTCTAATCAGCCCCAGCATTTT
-	TRBD2	TRBV6-5	TRBJ2-3	CASKAGGTTDTQYF	TGTGCCAGCAAGGCGGGGGGAACCACAGATACGCAGTATTTT
-	-	TRBV10-3	TRBJ1-1	CAISPGETEAFF	TGTGCCATCAGTCCAGGGGAAACTGAAGCTTTCTTT
-	-	TRBV4-1	TRBJ2-1	CASSQTRSPRPDNEQFF	TGCGCCAGCAGCCAAACGAGGTCTCCGCGTCCCGACAATGAGCAGTTCTTC
few	-	TRBV19	TRBJ1-4	CASSIRRNEKLFF	TGTGCCAGTAGTATTCGTAGGAATGAAAAACTGTTTTTT
many	TRBD2	TRBV11-2	TRBJ2-5	CASSRGTSGQETQYF	TGTGCCAGCAGCCGCGGGACTAGCGGCCAAGAGACCCAGTACTTC
many	TRBD1	TRBV7-3	TRBJ2-1	CASSSRQGLDEQFF	TGTGCCAGCAGCTCGCGACAGGGTCTCGATGAGCAGTTCTTC
few	-	TRBV7-2	TRBJ2-7	CASSPDWAGEQYF	TGTGCCAGCAGTCCGGACTGGGCGGGCGAGCAGTACTTC
many	TRBD1	TRBV6-6	TRBJ1-6	CASSPDRGISPLHF	TGTGCCAGCAGCCCCGACAGGGGCATATCGCCCCTCCACTTT
many	TRBD1	TRBV29-1	TRBJ2-7	CSATGGPSYEQYF	TGCAGCGCGACAGGGGGCCCCTCCTACGAGCAGTACTTC
many	-	TRBV4-2	TRBJ2-7	CASSQGRGTSYEQYF	TGTGCCAGCAGCCAAGGGCGGGGCACCTCCTACGAGCAGTACTTC
many	-	TRBV20-1	TRBJ2-7	CSARTPGPRFYEQYF	TGCAGTGCTAGGACTCCGGGACCTCGATTCTACGAGCAGTACTTC
few	-	TRBV6-1	TRBJ2-5	CASSLNRAQETQYF	TGTGCCAGCAGCCTTAACAGGGCCCAAGAGACCCAGTACTTC
many	-	TRBV4-1	TRBJ1-1	CASSQGPPGGMNTEAFF	TGCGCCAGCAGCCAAGGGCCCCCCGGGGGAATGAACACTGAAGCTTTCTTT
-	-	TRBV29-1	TRBJ2-6	CSARITSGANVLTF	TGCAGCGCCCGGATTACTTCTGGGGCCAACGTCCTGACTTTC
-	-	TRBV11-2	TRBJ1-1	CASSLAHGAGTEAFF	TGTGCCAGCAGCTTAGCCCACGGGGCGGGGACTGAAGCTTTCTTT
many	TRBD2	TRBV6-5	TRBJ2-1	CASSRLAWHNEQFF	TGTGCCAGCAGCCGACTAGCGTGGCACAATGAGCAGTTCTTC
many	-	TRBV29-1	TRBJ2-7	CSGGSAYEQYF	TGCAGCGGAGGGAGTGCCTACGAGCAGTACTTC
many	-	TRBV3-1	TRBJ2-1	CASSQSRDNEQFF	TGTGCCAGCAGCCAATCCAGGGACAATGAGCAGTTCTTC
many	-	TRBV9	TRBJ2-7	CASSATPGLDYEQYF	TGTGCCAGCAGCGCTACGCCGGGACTGGATTACGAGCAGTACTTC
-	-	TRBV7-8	TRBJ2-3	CASSLRPLARSDTQYF	TGTGCCAGCAGCTTAAGGCCGCTGGCGCGATCAGATACGCAGTATTTT
many	TRBD2	TRBV10-3	TRBJ2-1	CATRGTSEYNEQFF	TGTGCGACACGAGGGACTAGCGAGTACAATGAGCAGTTCTTC
many	TRBD2	TRBV29-1	TRBJ2-3	CSVEGVGGTSAGDTQYF	TGCAGCGTTGAAGGCGTGGGAGGGACTAGCGCGGGAGATACGCAGTATTTT
many	TRBD2	TRBV5-5	TRBJ2-7	CASSFDRTSVYEQYF	TGTGCCAGCAGCTTTGACCGGACTAGCGTTTACGAGCAGTACTTC
-	TRBD2	TRBV11-3	TRBJ2-1	CASSSQLAGVVFF	TGTGCCAGCAGCTCCCAATTAGCGGGAGTAGTCTTCTTC
few	TRBD2	TRBV12-3/TRBV12-4	TRBJ2-5	CASSPLAVQETQYF	TGTGCCAGCAGTCCTCTAGCGGTCCAAGAGACCCAGTACTTC
many	TRBD1	TRBV29-1	TRBJ2-7	CSAGQGTYEQYF	TGCAGCGCGGGACAGGGCACCTACGAGCAGTACTTC
many	TRBD2	TRBV18	TRBJ2-7	CASSNGPGGYEQYF	TGTGCCAGCTCAAACGGACCGGGAGGATACGAGCAGTACTTC
few	-	TRBV11-2	TRBJ2-5	CASSSGLAETQYF	TGTGCCAGCAGCTCAGGACTTGCGGAGACCCAGTACTTC
few	TRBD1	TRBV2	TRBJ1-5	CASRATGLLNQPQHF	TGTGCCAGCAGGGCGACAGGGCTTCTTAATCAGCCCCAGCATTTT
-	-	TRBV29-1	TRBJ2-7	CSVGEAYEQYF	TGCAGCGTTGGCGAGGCCTACGAGCAGTACTTC
many	-	TRBV9	TRBJ2-1	CASSPPDGAPSSYNEQFF	TGTGCCAGCAGCCCGCCCGACGGGGCGCCTAGCTCCTACAATGAGCAGTTCTTC
many	TRBD1	TRBV14	TRBJ2-7	CASSHETGRGSYEQYF	TGTGCCAGCAGCCACGAAACGGGCAGGGGGAGCTACGAGCAGTACTTC
many	-	TRBV29-1	TRBJ2-7	CSVVGEKTYEQYF	TGCAGCGTTGTGGGGGAAAAGACTTACGAGCAGTACTTC
medium-sized	TRBD2	TRBV6-6	TRBJ2-1	CASRGSGIYNEQFF	TGTGCCAGCCGTGGTAGCGGGATCTACAATGAGCAGTTCTTC
many	-	TRBV2	TRBJ1-6	CASSENNLPLHF	TGTGCCAGCAGTGAAAACAATCTTCCCCTCCACTTT
many	-	TRBV12-3/TRBV12-4	TRBJ2-1	CASSLGDEQFF	TGTGCCAGCAGTTTGGGGGATGAGCAGTTCTTC
-	-	TRBV11-2	TRBJ2-1	CASSLRREAPTNEQFF	TGTGCCAGCAGCTTAAGGCGGGAAGCTCCTACCAATGAGCAGTTCTTC
many	-	TRBV24-1	TRBJ2-7	CATQGNYEQYF	TGTGCCACCCAAGGGAACTACGAGCAGTACTTC
many	-	TRBV7-9	TRBJ2-5	CASSLASADQETQYF	TGTGCCAGCAGCTTAGCGTCGGCAGACCAAGAGACCCAGTACTTC
many	TRBD2	TRBV18	TRBJ2-3	CASSRRGSGRRGEEDTQYF	TGTGCCAGCTCACGGCGGGGTAGCGGGAGACGGGGAGAGGAAGATACGCAGTATTTT
few	TRBD2	TRBV2	TRBJ2-3	CASMTSGSDTQYF	TGTGCCAGCATGACTAGCGGGAGCGATACGCAGTATTTT